One sample yielded the 16 T cell receptor beta chains listed below, sequenced in a study of T cell repertoires in cytomegalovirus infection. TCRdb recomputed calls from the reads with MiXCR, one row per CDR3 protein. In the table there are about 490,000 distinct CDR3 sequences, about 15% of which are singletons. Sequencing was performed on CD8+ T cells from PBMCs. Receptors originate from a human donor in good health (CMV status not recorded). Some clones in this sample may be carry-over from other donors' samples.

This clonotype was counted many times. The chain links TRBV28 to TRBJ1-2, with no clear D. Germline V gene sequence: CDR1 MDHEN, CDR2 SYDVKM. V was cut by 6 bases and J by 3 bases, with 17 bases left in between. The CDR3 has 15 amino acids. For the CDR3, the DNA is TGTGCCAGCAGAACCCCGAGGAGAAACCACTATGGCTACACCTTC. It translates to CASRTPRRNHYGYTF.

CDR3 protein: CASSEMGNQPQHF. For the CDR3, the DNA is TGTGCCAGCAGTGAAATGGGAAATCAGCCCCAGCATTTT. The chain carries TRBV25-1 and TRBJ1-5; D gene unclear. The CDR3 consists of 13 residues. The ends were cut back, 2 bases at V and 4 bases at J, with 6 bases in the middle. From germline, CDR1 is MGHDK and CDR2 SYGVNS.

This clonotype was detected ten times or more. J is TRBJ2-4 and V is TRBV7-9; 11 bases agree with TRBD2. There are 16 residues in the CDR3. CDR1 and CDR2 (germline): SEHNR, FQNEAQ (reference sequence). With 4 bases clipped from V and 9 bases from J, the junction kept 11 bases outside the gene matches. The CDR3 nucleotides are TGTGCCAGCAGCTCCCCGACTAGCGGGAAATTGGCCATTCAGTACTTC. It yields the protein CASSSPTSGKLAIQYF.

This clonotype showed up just a few times. The rearrangement links TRBV19 to TRBJ2-3; D possibly corresponds to TRBD1 (6 bases). Germline loops: CDR1 LNHDA, CDR2 SQIVND (reference sequence). The CDR3 is 15 amino acids. The V end lost 6 bases, the J end lost 3 bases, and 16 bases lay between the germline ends. In DNA, the CDR3 is TGTGCCAGTAGCACCCCGGGACAAGAAACAGATACGCAGTATTTT. Translated, it gives CASSTPGQETDTQYF.

At least ten counts were recorded for this clonotype. The chain uses TRBV7-8 and TRBJ2-1; TRBD2 agrees at 7 bases. V dropped 4 bases and J dropped 5; count of bases not matched to a gene: 11. The CDR3 totals 16 residues. Germline V lookup: CDR1 SGHVS, CDR2 FQNEAQ. CDR3 in amino acids: CASSSPTGGYDNEQFF. The CDR3 DNA reads TGTGCCAGCAGCTCCCCGACGGGGGGTTACGACAATGAGCAGTTCTTC. Complete variable domain (other parts from reference TRBV7-8 and TRBJ2-1): GAGVSQSPRYKVAKRGQDVALRCDPISGHVSLFWYQQALGQGPEFLTYFQNEAQLDKSGLPSDRFFAERPEGSVSTLKIQRTQQEDSAVYLCASSSPTGGYDNEQFFGPGTRLTVL.

The chain joins TRBV9 to TRBJ2-1; the D is unclear. Trimming shortened V by 5 bases and J by 7 bases, and 16 bases separated the two germline ends. Germline V gene sequence: CDR1 SGDLS, CDR2 YYNGEE. The CDR3 extends over 14 amino acids. This CDR3 reads CASSPNPEWNEQFF. The CDR3 nucleotides read TGTGCCAGCAGTCCTAACCCCGAGTGGAATGAGCAGTTCTTC.

The sample holds a few counts of this clonotype. The V call is TRBV27, the J call TRBJ2-5, with 7 nucleotides matching TRBD1. V dropped 5 bases and J dropped 5; count of bases not matched to a gene: 17. Germline assignment: CDR1 MNHEY and CDR2 SMNVEV (reference sequence). This CDR3 region has 17 residues. CDR3 DNA sequence: TGTGCCAGCAGTCCCGGACAGGTACTAGGTCCGGTGGAGACCCAGTACTTC. Translating it yields CASSPGQVLGPVETQYF.

V is TRBV6-6 and J is TRBJ2-1; D remains unclear. CDR3 length: 11 residues. Deletions cut 8 bases from V and 6 bases from J, with 8 bases between. Germline values: CDR1 MNHNY, CDR2 SVGAGI (reference sequence). This CDR3 reads CASVTLNEQFF. In DNA form, the CDR3 reads TGTGCCAGCGTAACCCTCAATGAGCAGTTCTTC.

A few counts support this clonotype. The CDR3: CASSVSSRGDYGYTF. CDR3 sequence (DNA): TGTGCCAGTAGTGTCAGCTCTCGGGGAGACTATGGCTACACCTTC. The chain couples TRBV19 to TRBJ1-2; no reliable D call. The CDR3 covers 15 residues. With 5 bases removed from V and 3 bases from J, the gap between germline ends came to 16 bases. The germline gives CDR1 LNHDA, CDR2 SQIVND (reference sequence). Combining the CDR3 with reference TRBV19 and TRBJ1-2 gives the whole variable domain DGGITQSPKYLFRKEGQNVTLSCEQNLNHDAMYWYRQDPGQGLRLIYYSQIVNDFQKGDIAEGYSVSREKKESFPLTVTSAQKNPTAFYLCASSVSSRGDYGYTFGSGTRLTVV.

This clonotype occurred many times. The CDR3 DNA is TGTGCCAGCAGTTTATTGAGCCTAGCGGGGCCTACAGATACGCAGTATTTT. This sequence encodes CASSLLSLAGPTDTQYF. The rearrangement uses TRBV28 and TRBJ2-3; 9 bases align to TRBD2. Germline CDR1 reads MDHEN; CDR2 reads SYDVKM. The CDR3 consists of 17 residues. J gave up 3 bases and V 1 base, and 8 bases lay outside the gene matches.

V and J are TRBV2 and TRBJ1-1, with D tentatively TRBD1 (5 bases). Trimming pared 11 bases from V and 0 bases from J, leaving 13 bases between. CDR1 is SNHLY, CDR2 FYNNEI, per germline. The CDR3 has 13 residues. In DNA form, the CDR3 reads TGTGCCTCCCCCGGGGGGATGAACACTGAAGCTTTCTTT. This gives the protein CASPGGMNTEAFF.

This clonotype was observed at least ten times. The chain combines TRBV28 with TRBJ1-6; 12 nucleotides align to TRBD1. V lost 8 bases, J lost 2 bases, and 4 bases stayed unmatched. The CDR3 contains 16 residues. Germline lookup yields CDR1 MDHEN and CDR2 SYDVKM. CDR3 sequence: CASGTGGWTYNSPLHF. In DNA, the CDR3 is TGTGCCAGCGGGACAGGGGGCTGGACCTATAATTCACCCCTCCACTTT.

Points on this clonotype: This clone may be a read error of a much larger clone one base away. The CDR3: CASNVFSAASYEQYF. In DNA form, the CDR3 reads TGTGCCAGCAATGTTTTTAGCGCGGCCTCCTACGAGCAGTACTTC. The J gene is TRBJ2-7, the V gene TRBV6-1; TRBD2 might be the D (5 bases). Trimming took 7 bases from V and 0 from J, leaving 16 bases between them. The length of the CDR3 is 15 residues. From germline, CDR1 is MNHNS and CDR2 SASEGT.

This clonotype was seen many times. The gene calls are TRBV12-3 or TRBV12-4 and TRBJ2-3; TRBD1 matches 8 bases. The trim removed 6 bases at V and 0 bases at J, leaving 14 bases unmatched. CDR3 length: 18 amino acids. The DNA of the CDR3 is TGTGCCAGCAGGGACGGGACAGGCGGTCTACAAAGCACAGATACGCAGTATTTT. It yields the protein CASRDGTGGLQSTDTQYF.

The chain has TRBV5-4 and TRBJ1-1; 9 bases are shared with TRBD1. The CDR3 consists of 14 residues. After removal of 7 bases from V and 5 bases from J, the junction contained 9 bases not matched to a gene. In germline, CDR1 is SGHNT, CDR2 YYREEE (reference sequence). This CDR3 reads CASGGGQGWTEAFF. CDR3 DNA: TGTGCCAGCGGCGGGGGACAGGGATGGACTGAAGCTTTCTTT.

This clonotype was seen repeatedly, ten times or more. The J gene is TRBJ2-3, the V gene TRBV6-5; D tentatively reads TRBD1 or TRBD2 (5 bases each). In germline, CDR1 is MNHEY, CDR2 SVGAGI. V gave up 0 bases and J gave up 0 bases, with 10 bases separating them. There are 16 residues in the CDR3. CDR3 loop: CASSYSGVPSTDTQYF. CDR3 nucleotides: TGTGCCAGCAGTTACTCGGGGGTTCCTAGCACAGATACGCAGTATTTT.